This T cell receptor (beta chain) was sequenced in a study of T-cell reconstitution after alpha-beta-depleted transplantation in children. V dropped 5 bases and J dropped 9; count of bases not matched to a gene: 7. CDR1 and CDR2 from the germline V gene are LGHDT and YNNKEL (reference sequence). The CDR3 runs 13 residues. This clonotype was detected ten times or more. Preparation of the TCRbeta library was carried out with unique molecular identifiers. Each CDR3 protein gets one entry after TCRdb re-called the PCR reads with MiXCR. The repertoire includes approximately 110,000 distinct CDR3 sequences, approximately 22% of them detected once, and roughly a tenth sits in the top ten.

The sample consisted of PBMCs, mostly from graft donor cells, taken 180 days after TCRalphabeta/CD19-depleted stem cell transplant. This rearrangement joins TRBV3-1 to TRBJ2-1, with 7 bases lining up with TRBD1. The receptor was derived from a male patient under 10 years old who had a stem cell transplant for chronic granulomatous disease, so the T cells may come from the graft donor. This CDR3 is CASSTLTGLEQFF. As DNA, the CDR3 is TGTGCCAGCAGCACCTTGACAGGGCTTGAGCAGTTCTTC.